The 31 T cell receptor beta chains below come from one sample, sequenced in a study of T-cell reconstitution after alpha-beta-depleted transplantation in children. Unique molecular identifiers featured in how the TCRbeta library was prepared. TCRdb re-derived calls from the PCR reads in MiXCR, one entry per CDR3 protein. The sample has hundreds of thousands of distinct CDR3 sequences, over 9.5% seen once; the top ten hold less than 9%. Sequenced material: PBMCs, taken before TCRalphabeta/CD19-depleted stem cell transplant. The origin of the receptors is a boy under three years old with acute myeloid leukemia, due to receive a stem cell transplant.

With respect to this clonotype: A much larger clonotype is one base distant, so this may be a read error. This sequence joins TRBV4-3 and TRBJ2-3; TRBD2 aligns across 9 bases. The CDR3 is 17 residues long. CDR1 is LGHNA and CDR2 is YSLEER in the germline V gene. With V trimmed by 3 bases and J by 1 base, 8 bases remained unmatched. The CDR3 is CASSQGTSRARTDTQYF. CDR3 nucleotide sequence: TGCGCCAGCAGCCAGGGGACTAGCAGGGCCCGCACAGATACGCAGTATTTT.

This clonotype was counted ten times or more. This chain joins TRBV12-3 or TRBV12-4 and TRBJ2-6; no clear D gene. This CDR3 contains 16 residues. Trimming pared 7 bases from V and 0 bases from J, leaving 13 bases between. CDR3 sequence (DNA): TGTGCCAGCAAACCGGGCCCGAGCTCTGGGGCCAACGTCCTGACTTTC. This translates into CASKPGPSSGANVLTF.

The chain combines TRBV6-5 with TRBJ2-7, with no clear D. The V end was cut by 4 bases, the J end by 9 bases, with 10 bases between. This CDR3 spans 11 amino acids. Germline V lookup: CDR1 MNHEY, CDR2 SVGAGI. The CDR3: CASSFRATQYF. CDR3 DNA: TGTGCCAGCAGTTTCAGAGCTACGCAGTACTTC.

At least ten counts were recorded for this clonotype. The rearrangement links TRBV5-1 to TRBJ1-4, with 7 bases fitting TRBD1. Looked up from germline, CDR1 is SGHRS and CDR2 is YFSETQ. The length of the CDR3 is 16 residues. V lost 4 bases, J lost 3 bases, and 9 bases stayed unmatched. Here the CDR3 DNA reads TGCGCCAGCAGCGGGGGACGACAGGGTCCTAATGAAAAACTGTTTTTT. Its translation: CASSGGRQGPNEKLFF.

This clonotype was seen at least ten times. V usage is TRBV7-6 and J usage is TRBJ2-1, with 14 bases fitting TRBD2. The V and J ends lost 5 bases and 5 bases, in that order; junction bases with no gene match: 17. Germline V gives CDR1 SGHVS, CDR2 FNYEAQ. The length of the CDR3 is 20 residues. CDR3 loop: CASSPSIGTSGRMVHNEQFF. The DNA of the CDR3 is TGTGCCAGCAGCCCCTCTATTGGGACTAGCGGGAGAATGGTCCACAATGAGCAGTTCTTC.

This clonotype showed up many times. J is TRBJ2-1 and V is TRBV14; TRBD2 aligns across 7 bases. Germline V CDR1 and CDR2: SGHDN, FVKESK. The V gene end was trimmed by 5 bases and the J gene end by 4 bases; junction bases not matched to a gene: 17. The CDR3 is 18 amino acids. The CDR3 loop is CASSKSSKTSPLYNEQFF. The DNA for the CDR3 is TGTGCCAGCAGCAAAAGTTCAAAGACTAGCCCCTTATACAATGAGCAGTTCTTC.

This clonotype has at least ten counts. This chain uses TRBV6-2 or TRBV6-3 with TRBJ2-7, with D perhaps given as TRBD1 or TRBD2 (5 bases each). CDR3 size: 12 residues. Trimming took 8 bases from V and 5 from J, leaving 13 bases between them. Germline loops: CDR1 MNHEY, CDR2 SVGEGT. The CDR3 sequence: CASSQGVHEQYF. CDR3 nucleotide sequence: TGTGCCAGCTCCCAGGGAGTCCACGAGCAGTACTTC.

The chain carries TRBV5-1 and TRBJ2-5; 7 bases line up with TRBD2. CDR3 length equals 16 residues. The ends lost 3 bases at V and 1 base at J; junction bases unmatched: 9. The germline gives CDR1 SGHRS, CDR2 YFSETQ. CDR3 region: CASSWTVGGIQETQYF. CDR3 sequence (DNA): TGCGCCAGCAGCTGGACTGTGGGGGGGATCCAAGAGACCCAGTACTTC.

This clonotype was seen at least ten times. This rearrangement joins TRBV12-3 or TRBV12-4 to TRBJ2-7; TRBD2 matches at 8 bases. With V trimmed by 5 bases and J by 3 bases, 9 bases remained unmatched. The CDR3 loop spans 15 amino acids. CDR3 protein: CASSLLAGISYEQYF. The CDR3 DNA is TGTGCCAGCAGTCTTCTAGCGGGTATTAGCTACGAGCAGTACTTC.

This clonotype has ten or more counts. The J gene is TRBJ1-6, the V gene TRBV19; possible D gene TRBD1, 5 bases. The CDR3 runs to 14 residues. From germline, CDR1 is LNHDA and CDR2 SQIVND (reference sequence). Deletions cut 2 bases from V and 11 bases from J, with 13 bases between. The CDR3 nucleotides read TGTGCCAGTAGTATAATAGCAGGGAACACACCCCTCCACTTT. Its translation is CASSIIAGNTPLHF.

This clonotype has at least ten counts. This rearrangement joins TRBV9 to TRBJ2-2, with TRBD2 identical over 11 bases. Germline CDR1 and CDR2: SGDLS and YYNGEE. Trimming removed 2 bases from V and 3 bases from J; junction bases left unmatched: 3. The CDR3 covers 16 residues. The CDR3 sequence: CASSVSGGADTGELFF. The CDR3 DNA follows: TGTGCCAGCAGCGTTAGCGGGGGGGCGGACACCGGGGAGCTGTTTTTT.

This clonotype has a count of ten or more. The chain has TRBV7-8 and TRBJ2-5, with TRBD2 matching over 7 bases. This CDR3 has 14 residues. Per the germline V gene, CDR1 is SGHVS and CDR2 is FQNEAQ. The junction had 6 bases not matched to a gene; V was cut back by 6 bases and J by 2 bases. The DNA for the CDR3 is TGTGCCAGCAGGCGGGGGAGTTTTCAAGAGACCCAGTACTTC. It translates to CASRRGSFQETQYF.

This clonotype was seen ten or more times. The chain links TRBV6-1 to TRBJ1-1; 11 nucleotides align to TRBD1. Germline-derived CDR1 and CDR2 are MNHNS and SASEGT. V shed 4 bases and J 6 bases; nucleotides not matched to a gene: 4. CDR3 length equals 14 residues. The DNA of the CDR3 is TGTGCCAGCAGTGCCCGGACAGGGGGCCCTGAAGCTTTCTTT. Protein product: CASSARTGGPEAFF.

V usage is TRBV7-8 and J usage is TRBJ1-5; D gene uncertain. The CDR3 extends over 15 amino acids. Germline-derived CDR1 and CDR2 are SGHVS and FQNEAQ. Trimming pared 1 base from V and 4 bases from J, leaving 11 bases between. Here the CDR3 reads CASSLEDGLNQPQHF. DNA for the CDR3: TGTGCCAGCAGCTTAGAGGACGGGTTGAATCAGCCCCAGCATTTT.

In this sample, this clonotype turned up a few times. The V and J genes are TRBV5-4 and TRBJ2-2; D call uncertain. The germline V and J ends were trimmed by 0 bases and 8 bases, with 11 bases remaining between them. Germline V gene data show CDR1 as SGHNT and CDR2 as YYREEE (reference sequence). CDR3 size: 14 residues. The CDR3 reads CASSLAFLAGELFF. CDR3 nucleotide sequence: TGTGCCAGCAGCTTGGCATTTTTGGCAGGGGAGCTGTTTTTT.

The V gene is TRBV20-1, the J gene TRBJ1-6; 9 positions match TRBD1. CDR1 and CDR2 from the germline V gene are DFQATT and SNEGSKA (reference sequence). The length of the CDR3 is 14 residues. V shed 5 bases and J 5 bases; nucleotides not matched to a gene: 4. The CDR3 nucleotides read TGCAGTGCTTGGGACAGGGAAAATAATTCACCCCTCCACTTT. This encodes CSAWDRENNSPLHF.

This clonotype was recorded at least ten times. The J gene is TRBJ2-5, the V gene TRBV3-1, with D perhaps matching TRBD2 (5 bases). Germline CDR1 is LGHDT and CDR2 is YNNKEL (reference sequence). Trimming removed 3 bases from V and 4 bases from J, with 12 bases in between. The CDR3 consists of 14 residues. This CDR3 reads CASSQSDGRETQYF. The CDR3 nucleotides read TGTGCCAGCAGCCAGAGTGATGGGAGAGAGACCCAGTACTTC.

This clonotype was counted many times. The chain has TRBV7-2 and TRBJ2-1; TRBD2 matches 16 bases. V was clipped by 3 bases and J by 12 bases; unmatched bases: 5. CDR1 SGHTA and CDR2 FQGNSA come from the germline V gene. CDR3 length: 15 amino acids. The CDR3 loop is CASSFGTSGRARQFF. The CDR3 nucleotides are TGTGCCAGCAGCTTCGGGACTAGCGGGAGGGCCAGGCAGTTCTTC. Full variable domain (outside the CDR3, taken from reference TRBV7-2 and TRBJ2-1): GAGVSQSPSNKVTEKGKDVELRCDPISGHTALYWYRQSLGQGLEFLIYFQGNSAPDKSGLPSDRFSAERTGGSVSTLTIQRTQQEDSAVYLCASSFGTSGRARQFFGPGTRLTVL.

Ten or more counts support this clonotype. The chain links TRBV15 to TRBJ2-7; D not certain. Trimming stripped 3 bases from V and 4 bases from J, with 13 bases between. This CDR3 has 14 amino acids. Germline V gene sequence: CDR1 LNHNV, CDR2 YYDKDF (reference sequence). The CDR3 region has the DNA TGTGCCACCAGCAGGGATCGTTTCGAGTACGAGCAGTACTTC. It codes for CATSRDRFEYEQYF.

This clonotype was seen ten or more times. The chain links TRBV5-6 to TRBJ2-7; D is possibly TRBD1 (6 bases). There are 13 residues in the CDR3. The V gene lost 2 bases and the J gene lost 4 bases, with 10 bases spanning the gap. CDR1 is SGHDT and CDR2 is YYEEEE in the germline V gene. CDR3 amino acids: CASSFTGKYEQYF. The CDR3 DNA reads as TGTGCCAGCAGCTTTACAGGGAAATACGAGCAGTACTTC. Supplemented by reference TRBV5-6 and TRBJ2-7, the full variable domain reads DAGVTQSPTHLIKTRGQQVTLRCSPKSGHDTVSWYQQALGQGPQFIFQYYEEEERQRGNFPDRFSGHQFPNYSSELNVNALLLGDSALYLCASSFTGKYEQYFGPGTRLTVT.

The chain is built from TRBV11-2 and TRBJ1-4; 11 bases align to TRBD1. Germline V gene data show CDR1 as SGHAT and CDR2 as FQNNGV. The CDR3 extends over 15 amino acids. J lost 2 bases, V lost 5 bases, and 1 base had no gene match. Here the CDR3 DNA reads TGTGCCAGCAGCGGACAGGGGGCGACTAATGAAAAACTGTTTTTT. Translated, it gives CASSGQGATNEKLFF.

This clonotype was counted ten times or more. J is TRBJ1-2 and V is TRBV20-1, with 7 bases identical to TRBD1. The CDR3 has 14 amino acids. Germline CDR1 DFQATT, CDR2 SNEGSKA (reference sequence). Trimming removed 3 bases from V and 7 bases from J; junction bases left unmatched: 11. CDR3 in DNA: TGCAGTGCTAGCCACGACAGGGCGTTAGTTGGCTACACCTTC. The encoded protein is CSASHDRALVGYTF.

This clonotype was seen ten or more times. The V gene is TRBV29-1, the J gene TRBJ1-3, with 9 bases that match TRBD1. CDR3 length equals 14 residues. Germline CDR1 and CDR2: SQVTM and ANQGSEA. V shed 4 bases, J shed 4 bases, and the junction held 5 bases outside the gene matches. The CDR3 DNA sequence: TGCAGCGTTGGGGTGACAGGGGGAGGAAACACCATATATTTT. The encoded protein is CSVGVTGGGNTIYF.

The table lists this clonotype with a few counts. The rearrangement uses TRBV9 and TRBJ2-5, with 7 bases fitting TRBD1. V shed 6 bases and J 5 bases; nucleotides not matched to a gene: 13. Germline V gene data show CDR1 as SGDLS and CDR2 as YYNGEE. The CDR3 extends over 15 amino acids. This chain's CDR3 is CASTLGVTGTETQYF. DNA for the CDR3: TGTGCCAGCACCCTAGGGGTGACAGGGACGGAGACCCAGTACTTC.

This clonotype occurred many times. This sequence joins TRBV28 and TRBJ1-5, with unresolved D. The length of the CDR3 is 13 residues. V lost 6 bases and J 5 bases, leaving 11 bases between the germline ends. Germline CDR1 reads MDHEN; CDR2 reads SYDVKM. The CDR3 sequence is CASRGEEDQPQHF. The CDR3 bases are TGTGCCAGCAGGGGTGAGGAGGATCAGCCCCAGCATTTT.

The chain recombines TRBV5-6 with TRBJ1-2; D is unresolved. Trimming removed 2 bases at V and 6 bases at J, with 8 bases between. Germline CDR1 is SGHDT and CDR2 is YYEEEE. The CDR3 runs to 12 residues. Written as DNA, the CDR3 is TGTGCCAGCAGCTTCTCCCATGATGGCTACACCTTC. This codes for CASSFSHDGYTF.

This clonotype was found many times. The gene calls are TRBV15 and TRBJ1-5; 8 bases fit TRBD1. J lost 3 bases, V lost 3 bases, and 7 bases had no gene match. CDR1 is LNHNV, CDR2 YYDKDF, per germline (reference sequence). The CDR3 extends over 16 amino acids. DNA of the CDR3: TGTGCCACCAGCAGTCGACAGGGGACGACCAATCAGCCCCAGCATTTT. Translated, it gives CATSSRQGTTNQPQHF.

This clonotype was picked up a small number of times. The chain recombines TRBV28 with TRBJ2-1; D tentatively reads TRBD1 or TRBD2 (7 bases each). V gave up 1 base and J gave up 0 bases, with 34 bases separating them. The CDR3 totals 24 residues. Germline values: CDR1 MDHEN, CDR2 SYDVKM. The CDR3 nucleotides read TGTGCCAGCAGTTTATTTGTAGGGTCAGGGGGGCGGGAGTGGTTCGAGGGCTCCTACAATGAGCAGTTCTTC. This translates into CASSLFVGSGGREWFEGSYNEQFF.

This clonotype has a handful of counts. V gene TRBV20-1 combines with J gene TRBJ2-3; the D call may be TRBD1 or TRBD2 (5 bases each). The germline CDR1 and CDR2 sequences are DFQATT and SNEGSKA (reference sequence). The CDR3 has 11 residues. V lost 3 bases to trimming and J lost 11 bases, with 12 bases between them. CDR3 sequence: CSASGTGKQYF. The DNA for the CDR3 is TGCAGTGCTAGTGGGACGGGGAAGCAGTATTTT.

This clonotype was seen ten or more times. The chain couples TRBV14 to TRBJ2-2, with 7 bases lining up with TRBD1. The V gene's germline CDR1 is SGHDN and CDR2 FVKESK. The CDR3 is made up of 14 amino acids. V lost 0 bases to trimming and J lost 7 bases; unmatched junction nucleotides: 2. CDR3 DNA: TGTGCCAGCAGCCAAGAGACAGGGATCGGGGAGCTGTTTTTT. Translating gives CASSQETGIGELFF.

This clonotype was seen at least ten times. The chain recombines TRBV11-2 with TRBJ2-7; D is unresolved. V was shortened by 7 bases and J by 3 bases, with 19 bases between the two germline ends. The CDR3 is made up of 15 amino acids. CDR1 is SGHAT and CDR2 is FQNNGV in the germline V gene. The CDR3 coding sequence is TGTGCCAGCAACGTCAGGCCTGGATACGGCTACGAGCAGTACTTC. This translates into CASNVRPGYGYEQYF.